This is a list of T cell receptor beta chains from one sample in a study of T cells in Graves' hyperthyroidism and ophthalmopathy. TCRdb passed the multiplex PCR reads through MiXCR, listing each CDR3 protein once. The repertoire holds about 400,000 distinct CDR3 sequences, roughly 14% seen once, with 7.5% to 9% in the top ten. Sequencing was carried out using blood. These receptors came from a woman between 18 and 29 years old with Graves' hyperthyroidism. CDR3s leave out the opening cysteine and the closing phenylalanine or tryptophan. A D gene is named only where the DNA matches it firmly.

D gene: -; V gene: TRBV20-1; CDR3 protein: SAAGSNYGYT
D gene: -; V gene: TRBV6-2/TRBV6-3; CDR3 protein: ASSPDSTGELF
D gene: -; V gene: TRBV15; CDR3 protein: ATSRPGGGTVF
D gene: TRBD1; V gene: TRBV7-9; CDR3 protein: ASIGQGETQY
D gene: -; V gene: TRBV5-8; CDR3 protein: ASSLGKFGKNIQY
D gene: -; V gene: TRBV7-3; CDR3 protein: ASSLSPRDEQY
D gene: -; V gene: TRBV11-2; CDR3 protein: ASSLGLDTQY
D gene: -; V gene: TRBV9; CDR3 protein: ASSVVGGYNSPLH
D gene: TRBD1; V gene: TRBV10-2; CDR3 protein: ASTPDRARSGANVLT
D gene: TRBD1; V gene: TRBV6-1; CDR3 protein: ASSRGTGGRETQY
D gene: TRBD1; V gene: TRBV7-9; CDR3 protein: ASSLAGQEGHGYT
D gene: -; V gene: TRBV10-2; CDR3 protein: ASSEYANTGELF
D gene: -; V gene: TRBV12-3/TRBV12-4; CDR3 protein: ASSQPPGDYGYT
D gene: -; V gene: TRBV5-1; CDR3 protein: ASSRYAAGPSLRTEAF
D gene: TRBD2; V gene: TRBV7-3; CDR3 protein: ASSASGTNYNEQF
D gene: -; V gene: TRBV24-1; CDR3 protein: ATKWGPQGDTQY
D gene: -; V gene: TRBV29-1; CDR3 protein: SVGPSNKSPYSGANVLT
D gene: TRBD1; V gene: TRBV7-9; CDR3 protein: ASSLGTGGLNTEAF
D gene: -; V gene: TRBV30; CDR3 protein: AWSSGGTKTQY
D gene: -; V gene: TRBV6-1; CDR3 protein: ASSRLYTGELF
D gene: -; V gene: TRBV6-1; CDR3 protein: ASSPIGGAQY
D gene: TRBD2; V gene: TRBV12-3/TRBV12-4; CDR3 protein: ASSPGTSGGNYEQY
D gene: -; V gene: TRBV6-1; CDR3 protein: ASIQGTNHPEAF
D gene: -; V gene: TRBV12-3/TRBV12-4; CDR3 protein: ASSLVFGDEQF
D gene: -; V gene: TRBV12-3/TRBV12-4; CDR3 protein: ASSPGDLQQY
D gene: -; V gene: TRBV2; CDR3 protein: ASSEVQIYGYT
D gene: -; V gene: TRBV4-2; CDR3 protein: ASSQPATNTEAF
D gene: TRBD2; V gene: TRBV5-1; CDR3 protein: ASSLVASGGAGTQY
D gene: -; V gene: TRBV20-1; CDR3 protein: SARDGRAGELF
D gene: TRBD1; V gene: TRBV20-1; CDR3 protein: SASLGRGIYNSPLH
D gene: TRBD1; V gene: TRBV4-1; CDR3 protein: ASSRSGTGNWPYNEQF
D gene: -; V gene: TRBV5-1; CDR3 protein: ASSSGLLTDTQY
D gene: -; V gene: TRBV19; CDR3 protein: ASSPLHMNTEAF
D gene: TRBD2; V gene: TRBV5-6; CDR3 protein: ASSGGQRGGHRNIQY
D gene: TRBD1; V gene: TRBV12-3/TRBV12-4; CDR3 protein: ASSYRGSGNTIY
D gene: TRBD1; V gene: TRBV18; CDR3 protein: ASSLQGTANTDTQY
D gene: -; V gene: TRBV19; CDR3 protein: ASSPLYSASVGGYT
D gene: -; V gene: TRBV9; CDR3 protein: ASSVEGRLSYNEQF
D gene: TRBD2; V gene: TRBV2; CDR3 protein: ASSRTSSSQY
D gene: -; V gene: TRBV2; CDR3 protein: ASSEDSTNQPQH
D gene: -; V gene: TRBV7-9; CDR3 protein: ASSLSGADGYT
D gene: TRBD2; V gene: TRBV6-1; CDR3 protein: ASSWVAGETQY
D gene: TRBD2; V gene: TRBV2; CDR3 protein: ASSDGLAGGVYNEQF
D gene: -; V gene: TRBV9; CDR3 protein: ASSREGANEKLF
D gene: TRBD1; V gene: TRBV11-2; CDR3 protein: ASSLRTGTGDFNEQF
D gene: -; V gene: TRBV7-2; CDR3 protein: ASRPGEGGGYT
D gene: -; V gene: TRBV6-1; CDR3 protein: ASSPSWSNIQY
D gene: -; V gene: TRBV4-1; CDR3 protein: ASSFRTYTTYEQY